This TCR beta chain was retrieved from a study of T cell responses to AZD1222 COVID-19 vaccine. Study-level points and caveats: Spike-specific TCRs gained breadth and depth after people received two AZD1222 doses. Nearly half of the spike-specific TCRs reportedly recognize variant regions that carry no mutations.

Per the germline V gene, CDR1 is SSHAT and CDR2 is FNYEAQ (reference sequence). CDR3 length: 12 residues. Comments on this clone: No antigen is known for it. The junction departs from the called germline gene at one end, perhaps through a read error.

Sequenced by immunoSEQ multiplex PCR; TCRdb stores in-frame clones only, minus some. The sample includes approximately 68,000 clones, around 86% seen only once; the top ten take less than 25%. The V call is TRBV7-7, the J call TRBJ2-5, with D perhaps matching TRBD2 (5 bases). This receptor was identified in an adult in good health. The sample was peripheral blood, taken on day 0 of AZD1222 vaccination. CDR3 sequence: CASSPGQETQYF. The CDR3 region has the DNA TGTGCTAGCAGCCCGGGACAAGAGACCCAGTACTTC.